A single T cell receptor beta chain is shown here with its context. Its specificity is not known. The PCR had 60 Vbeta and 13 Jbeta primers. TCRdb's table, derived via immunoSEQ multiplex PCR, lists solely in-frame clones and lacks some. The data show 45,000 to 65,000 clones, about 82% seen once. The sample comes from a study of cytomegalovirus exposure and HLA in healthy donors. Study-level points and caveats: An analysis was carried out at a later point. It showed that HLA-associated TCR beta chains were more clonally expanded than equally common non-associated chains. Researchers reported in a later analysis that common viral pathogens appeared linked to several top clusters. CMV serostatus alone was available as immune exposure information.

CDR1 LNHDA and CDR2 SQIVND come from the germline V gene (reference sequence). V lost 3 bases, J lost 4 bases, and 8 bases stayed unmatched. This CDR3 is built from 16 residues. The TCR sequence derives from a man aged 25-40 years in good health and CMV-seronegative. The J gene is TRBJ2-1, the V gene TRBV19; 8 nucleotides agree with TRBD2. Specimen: PBMCs. CDR3 DNA: TGTGCCAGTAGTATTTATAAGCGGGGGAGGTACAATGAGCAGTTCTTC. This encodes CASSIYKRGRYNEQFF.